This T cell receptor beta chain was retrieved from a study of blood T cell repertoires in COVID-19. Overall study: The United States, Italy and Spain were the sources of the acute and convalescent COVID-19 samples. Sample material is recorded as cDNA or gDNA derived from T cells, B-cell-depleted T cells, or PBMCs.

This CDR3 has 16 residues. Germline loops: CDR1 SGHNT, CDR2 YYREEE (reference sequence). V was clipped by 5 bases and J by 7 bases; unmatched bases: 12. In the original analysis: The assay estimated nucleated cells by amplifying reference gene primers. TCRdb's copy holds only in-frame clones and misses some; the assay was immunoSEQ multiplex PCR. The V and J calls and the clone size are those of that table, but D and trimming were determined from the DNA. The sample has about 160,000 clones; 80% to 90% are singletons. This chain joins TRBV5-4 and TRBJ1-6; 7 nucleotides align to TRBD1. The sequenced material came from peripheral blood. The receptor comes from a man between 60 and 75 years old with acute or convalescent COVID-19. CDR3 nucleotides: TGTGCCAGCAGTCCGGTCGACAGGGCGGGCAATTCACCCCTCCACTTT. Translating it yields CASSPVDRAGNSPLHF.